The T cell receptor beta chain described here comes from a study of early T cells in non-severe SARS-CoV-2 infection. Individual cDNA molecules carried attached unique molecular identifiers. TCRdb re-analysed the 5' RACE reads in MiXCR, keeping a single row per CDR3 protein. The table lists roughly 80,000 distinct CDR3 sequences, more than 5% of them singletons. This clonotype was recorded at least ten times. What it binds is unknown. CDR3 size: 15 residues. V shed 2 bases and J shed 5 bases, with 14 bases lying between them. Study findings and constraints: Missing private and CD4 specificities, VDJdb matching favored anti-spike CD8 responses.

This sequence was found in an adult who was a healthcare worker with PCR-confirmed SARS-CoV-2 infection or an uninfected control (not recorded which). Sequencing was done on a sample of whole blood. The genes are TRBV12-3 or TRBV12-4 and TRBJ2-3; possible D gene TRBD2, 7 bases. The DNA for the CDR3 is TGTGCCAGCAGTTTACGGCGGGGGCAAGGAGATACGCAGTATTTT. Translation gives CASSLRRGQGDTQYF.